The clone carrying this T cell receptor (beta chain) has more than one count but fewer than ten. Antigen specificity is unknown. This record belongs to a study of cytomegalovirus exposure and HLA in healthy donors. Notes on the study in general: No immune exposure information besides CMV serostatus was available. Later analysis showed most CMV-associated TCR beta chains appearing HLA-restricted. V- and J-gene trimming in TCR beta was tied to a missense DCLRE1C variant by an analysis performed later. For most subjects, TCR beta sequences were reported to predict HLA-A and HLA-B alleles with accuracy.

Trimming shortened V by 1 base and J by 3 bases, and 12 bases separated the two germline ends. Germline V gene sequence: CDR1 SEHNR, CDR2 FQNEAQ (reference sequence). CDR3 length: 15 amino acids. Researchers ran the PCR with 60 Vbeta and 13 Jbeta primers. Libraries were prepared by immunoSEQ multiplex PCR; TCRdb keeps only in-frame clonotypes and omits some of them. The table has 150,000 to 200,000 clones, 65% to 85% seen once. Sequenced sample: PBMCs. The origin of this receptor is a man younger than 30 in good health and CMV-seronegative. This chain connects TRBV7-9 to TRBJ1-2; tentatively, D is TRBD1 (6 bases). CDR3 DNA sequence: TGTGCCAGCAGCTTAGGGTCAGGGGATTACTATGGCTACACCTTC. This translates into CASSLGSGDYYGYTF. The variable domain in full, completed from reference TRBV7-9 and TRBJ1-2, reads DTGVSQNPRHKITKRGQNVTFRCDPISEHNRLYWYRQTLGQGPEFLTYFQNEAQLEKSRLLSDRFSAERPKGSFSTLEIQRTEQGDSAMYLCASSLGSGDYYGYTFGSGTRLTVV.